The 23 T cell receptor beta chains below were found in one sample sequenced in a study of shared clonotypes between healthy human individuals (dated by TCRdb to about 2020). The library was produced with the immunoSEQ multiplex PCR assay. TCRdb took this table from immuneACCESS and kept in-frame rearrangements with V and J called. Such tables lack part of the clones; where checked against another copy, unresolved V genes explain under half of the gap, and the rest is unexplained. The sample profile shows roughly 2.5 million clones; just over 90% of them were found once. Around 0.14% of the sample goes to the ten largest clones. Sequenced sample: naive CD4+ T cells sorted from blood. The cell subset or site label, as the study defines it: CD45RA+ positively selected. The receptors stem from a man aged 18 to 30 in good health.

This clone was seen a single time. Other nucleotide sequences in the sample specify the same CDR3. The CDR3 sequence: CASSVRGPGNTIYF. DNA for the CDR3: TGTGCCAGCAGCGTAAGGGGGCCTGGAAACACCATATATTTT. J is TRBJ1-3 and V is TRBV11-2; 7 bases match TRBD1. From germline, CDR1 is SGHAT and CDR2 FQNNGV. V lost 5 bases, J lost 2 bases, and 3 bases stayed unmatched. CDR3 length: 14 amino acids. Filled out from reference TRBV11-2 and TRBJ1-3, the complete variable domain reads EAGVAQSPRYKIIEKRQSVAFWCNPISGHATLYWYQQILGQGPKLLIQFQNNGVVDDSQLPKDRFSAERLKGVDSTLKIQPAKLEDSAVYLCASSVRGPGNTIYFGEGSWLTVV.

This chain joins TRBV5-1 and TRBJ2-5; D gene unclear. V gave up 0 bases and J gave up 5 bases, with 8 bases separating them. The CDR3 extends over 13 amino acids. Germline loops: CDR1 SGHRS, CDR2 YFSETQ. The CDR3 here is CASSLGKVETQYF. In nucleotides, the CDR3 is TGCGCCAGCAGCTTGGGTAAAGTGGAGACCCAGTACTTC.

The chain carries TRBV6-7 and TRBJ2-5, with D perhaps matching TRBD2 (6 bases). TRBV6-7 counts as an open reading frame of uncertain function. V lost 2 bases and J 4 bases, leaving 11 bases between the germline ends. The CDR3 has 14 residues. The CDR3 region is CASSYGQGGETQYF. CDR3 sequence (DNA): TGTGCCAGCAGTTACGGGCAGGGAGGAGAGACCCAGTACTTC.

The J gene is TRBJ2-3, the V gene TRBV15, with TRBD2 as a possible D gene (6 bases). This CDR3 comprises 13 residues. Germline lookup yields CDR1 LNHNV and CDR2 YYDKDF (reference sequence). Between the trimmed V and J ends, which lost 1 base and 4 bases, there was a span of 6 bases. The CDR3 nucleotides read TGTGCCACCAGCAGAGGGGGGGCAGATACGCAGTATTTT. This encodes CATSRGGADTQYF.

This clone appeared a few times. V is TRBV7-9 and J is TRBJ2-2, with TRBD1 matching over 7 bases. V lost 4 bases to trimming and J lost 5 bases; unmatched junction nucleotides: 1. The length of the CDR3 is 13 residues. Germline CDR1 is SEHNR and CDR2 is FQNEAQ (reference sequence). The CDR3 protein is CASSSQGTGELFF. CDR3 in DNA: TGTGCCAGCAGCTCACAGGGGACCGGGGAGCTGTTTTTT.

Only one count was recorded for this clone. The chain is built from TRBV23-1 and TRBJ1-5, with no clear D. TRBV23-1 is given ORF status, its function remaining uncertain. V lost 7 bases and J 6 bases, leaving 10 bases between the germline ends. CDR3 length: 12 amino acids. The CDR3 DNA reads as TGCGCCAGCACGGGTTCCCTTCAGCCCCAGCATTTT. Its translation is CASTGSLQPQHF.

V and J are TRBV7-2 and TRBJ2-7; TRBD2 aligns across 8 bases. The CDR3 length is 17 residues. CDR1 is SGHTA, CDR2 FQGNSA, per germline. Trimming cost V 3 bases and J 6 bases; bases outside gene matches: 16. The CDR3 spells CASSFFLAGGKAVEQYF. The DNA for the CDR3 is TGTGCCAGCAGCTTTTTTCTAGCGGGTGGGAAAGCCGTCGAGCAGTACTTC.

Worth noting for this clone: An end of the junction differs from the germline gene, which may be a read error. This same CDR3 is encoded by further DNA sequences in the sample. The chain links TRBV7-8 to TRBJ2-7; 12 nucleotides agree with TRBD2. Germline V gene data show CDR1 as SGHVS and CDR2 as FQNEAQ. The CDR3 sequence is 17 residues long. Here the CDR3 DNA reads TGCGCCAGCAGCTTAAGGACTAGCGGGATTAACCCCTACGAGCAGTACTTC. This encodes CASSLRTSGINPYEQYF.

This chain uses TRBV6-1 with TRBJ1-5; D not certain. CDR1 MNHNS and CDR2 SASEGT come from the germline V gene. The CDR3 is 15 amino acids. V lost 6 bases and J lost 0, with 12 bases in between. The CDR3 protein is CASSRSWDSNQPQHF. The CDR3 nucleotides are TGTGCCAGCAGCCGAAGCTGGGATAGCAATCAGCCCCAGCATTTT.

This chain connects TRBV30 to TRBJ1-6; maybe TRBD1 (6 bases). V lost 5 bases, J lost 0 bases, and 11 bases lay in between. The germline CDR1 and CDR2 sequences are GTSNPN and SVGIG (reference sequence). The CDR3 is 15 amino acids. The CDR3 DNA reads TGTGCCTGGTCGGACAGAAGCTCCTATAATTCACCCCTCCACTTT. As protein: CAWSDRSSYNSPLHF.

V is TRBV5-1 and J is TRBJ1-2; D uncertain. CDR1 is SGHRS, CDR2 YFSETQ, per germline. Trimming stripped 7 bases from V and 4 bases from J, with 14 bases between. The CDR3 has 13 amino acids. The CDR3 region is CASWVRKTYGYTF. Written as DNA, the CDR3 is TGCGCCAGCTGGGTTCGAAAGACCTATGGCTACACCTTC.

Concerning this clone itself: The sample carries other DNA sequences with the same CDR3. This CDR3 is CASSLELAGSYEQYF. CDR3 DNA sequence: TGTGCCAGCAGCTTAGAACTAGCGGGGAGTTACGAGCAGTACTTC. The V gene is TRBV7-2, the J gene TRBJ2-7; 10 bases fit TRBD2. This CDR3 comprises 15 residues. Germline V CDR1 and CDR2: SGHTA, FQGNSA. The trim removed 1 base at V and 4 bases at J, leaving 4 bases unmatched.

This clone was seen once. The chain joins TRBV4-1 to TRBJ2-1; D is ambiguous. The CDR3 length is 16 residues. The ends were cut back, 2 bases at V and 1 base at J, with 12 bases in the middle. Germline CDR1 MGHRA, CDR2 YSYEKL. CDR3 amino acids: CASSQQPVGSYNEQFF. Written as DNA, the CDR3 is TGCGCCAGCAGCCAACAACCAGTGGGTTCCTACAATGAGCAGTTCTTC.

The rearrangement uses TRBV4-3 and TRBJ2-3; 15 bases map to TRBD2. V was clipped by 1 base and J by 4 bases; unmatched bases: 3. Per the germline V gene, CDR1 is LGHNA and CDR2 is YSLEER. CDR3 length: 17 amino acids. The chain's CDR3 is CASSQGTSGRGADTQYF. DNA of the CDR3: TGCGCCAGCAGCCAAGGGACTAGCGGGAGGGGCGCAGATACGCAGTATTTT.

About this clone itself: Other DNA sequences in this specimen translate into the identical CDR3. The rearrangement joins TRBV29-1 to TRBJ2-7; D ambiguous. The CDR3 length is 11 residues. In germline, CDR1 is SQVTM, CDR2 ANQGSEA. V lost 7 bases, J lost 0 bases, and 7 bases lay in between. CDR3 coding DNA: TGCAGCGCCAGGAACTCCTACGAGCAGTACTTC. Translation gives CSARNSYEQYF.

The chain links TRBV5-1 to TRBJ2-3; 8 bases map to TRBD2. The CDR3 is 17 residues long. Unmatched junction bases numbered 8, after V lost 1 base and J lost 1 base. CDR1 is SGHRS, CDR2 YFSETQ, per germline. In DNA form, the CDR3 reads TGCGCCAGCAGCTTGATATTAGCGGGGTCTGGCACAGATACGCAGTATTTT. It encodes CASSLILAGSGTDTQYF.

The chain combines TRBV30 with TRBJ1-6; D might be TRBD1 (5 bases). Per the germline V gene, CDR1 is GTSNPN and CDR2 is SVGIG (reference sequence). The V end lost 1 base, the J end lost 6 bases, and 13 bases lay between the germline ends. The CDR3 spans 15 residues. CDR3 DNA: TGTGCCTGGAGTGAGATCGCAAGGGGTAATTCACCCCTCCACTTT. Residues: CAWSEIARGNSPLHF.

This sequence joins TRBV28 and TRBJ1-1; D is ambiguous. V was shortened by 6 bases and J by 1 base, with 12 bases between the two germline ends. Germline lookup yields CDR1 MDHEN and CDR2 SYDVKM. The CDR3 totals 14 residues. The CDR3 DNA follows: TGTGCCAGCAGCGCTACGGGCAAGAACACTGAAGCTTTCTTT. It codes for CASSATGKNTEAFF.

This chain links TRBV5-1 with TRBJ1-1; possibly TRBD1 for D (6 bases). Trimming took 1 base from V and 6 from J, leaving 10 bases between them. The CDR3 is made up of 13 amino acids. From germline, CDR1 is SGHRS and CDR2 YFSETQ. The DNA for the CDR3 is TGCGCCAGCAGCTTGTGGGAGGGGGCTGAAGCTTTCTTT. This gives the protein CASSLWEGAEAFF.

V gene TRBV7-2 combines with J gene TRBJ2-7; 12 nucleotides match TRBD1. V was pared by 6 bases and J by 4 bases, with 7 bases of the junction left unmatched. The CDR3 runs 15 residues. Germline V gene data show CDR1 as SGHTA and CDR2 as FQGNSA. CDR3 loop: CASRTGTGGIYEQYF. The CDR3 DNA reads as TGTGCCAGCAGAACCGGGACAGGGGGCATATACGAGCAGTACTTC. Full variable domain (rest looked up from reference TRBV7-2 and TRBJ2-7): GAGVSQSPSNKVTEKGKDVELRCDPISGHTALYWYRQSLGQGLEFLIYFQGNSAPDKSGLPSDRFSAERTGGSVSTLTIQRTQQEDSAVYLCASRTGTGGIYEQYFGPGTRLTVT.

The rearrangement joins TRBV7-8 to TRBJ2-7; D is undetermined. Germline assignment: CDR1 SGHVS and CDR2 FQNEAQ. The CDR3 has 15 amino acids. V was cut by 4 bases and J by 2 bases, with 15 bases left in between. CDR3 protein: CASSSNRVPAYEQYF. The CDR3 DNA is TGTGCCAGCAGCTCAAACCGGGTCCCCGCCTACGAGCAGTACTTC.

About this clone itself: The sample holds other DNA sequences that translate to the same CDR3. Here the CDR3 reads CASSLVGQPQHF. The CDR3 coding sequence is TGTGCCAGCAGCTTAGTCGGTCAGCCCCAGCATTTT. This chain connects TRBV7-9 to TRBJ1-5; D unresolved. The CDR3 has 12 amino acids. V was trimmed by 1 base and J by 6 bases, leaving 4 bases between them. The V gene's germline CDR1 is SEHNR and CDR2 FQNEAQ (reference sequence).

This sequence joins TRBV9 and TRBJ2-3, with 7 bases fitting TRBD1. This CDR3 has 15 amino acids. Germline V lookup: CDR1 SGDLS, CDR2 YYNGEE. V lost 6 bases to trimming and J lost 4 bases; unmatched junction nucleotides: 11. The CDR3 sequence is CASTIQPGTADTQYF. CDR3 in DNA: TGTGCCAGCACTATTCAGCCGGGGACAGCAGATACGCAGTATTTT.